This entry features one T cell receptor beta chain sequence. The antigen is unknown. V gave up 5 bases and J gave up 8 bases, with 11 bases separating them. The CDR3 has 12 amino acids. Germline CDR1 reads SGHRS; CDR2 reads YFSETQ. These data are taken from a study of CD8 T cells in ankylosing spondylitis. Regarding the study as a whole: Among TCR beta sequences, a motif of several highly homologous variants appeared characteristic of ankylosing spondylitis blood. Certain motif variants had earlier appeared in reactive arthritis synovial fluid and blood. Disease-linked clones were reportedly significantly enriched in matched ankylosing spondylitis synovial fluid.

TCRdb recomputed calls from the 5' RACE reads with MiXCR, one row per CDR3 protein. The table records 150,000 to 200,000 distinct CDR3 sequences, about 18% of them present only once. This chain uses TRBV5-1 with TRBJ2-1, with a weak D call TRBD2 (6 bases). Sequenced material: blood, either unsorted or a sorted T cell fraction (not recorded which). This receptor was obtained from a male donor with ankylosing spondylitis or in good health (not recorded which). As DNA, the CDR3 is TGCGCCAGCAGGTCTCCGGGGGATGAGCAGTTCTTC. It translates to CASRSPGDEQFF.